Included here is one TCR beta chain sequence, with context. Antigen unknown. Time point meaning: healthy volunteer bleed at 2 weeks. Unfractionated whole blood was the source from which total RNA was extracted. Individual cDNA molecules in this library carried unique molecular identifiers. In TCRdb, the RACE reads were re-called with MiXCR into one record per CDR3 protein. The sample shows around 130,000 distinct CDR3 sequences, approximately 8.3% of them seen only once. The sample originates from a study of human T cells and chemical hapten exposure. The length of the CDR3 is 14 residues. The V end was cut by 3 bases, the J end by 2 bases, with 10 bases between. Germline CDR1 SEHNR, CDR2 FQNEAQ (reference sequence). The study's findings and limits: DPC sensitization left the count of TCRs above 1 in 1000 unchanged.

This sequence was found in a male donor in good health. Some clones in this sample may be carry-over from other donors' samples. Sequencing input: whole blood. The rearrangement links TRBV7-9 to TRBJ1-2; D is uncertain. CDR3 DNA: TGTGCCAGCAGCTTGAAGGAGAGCAACTATGGCTACACCTTC. It translates to CASSLKESNYGYTF.